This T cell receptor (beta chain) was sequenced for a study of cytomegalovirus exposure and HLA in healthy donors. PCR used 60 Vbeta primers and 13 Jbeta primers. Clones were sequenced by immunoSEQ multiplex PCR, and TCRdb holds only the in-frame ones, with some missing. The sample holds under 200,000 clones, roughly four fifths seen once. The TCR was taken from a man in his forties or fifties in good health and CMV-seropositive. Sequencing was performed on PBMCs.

CDR3: CASSGEEETQYF. The CDR3 nucleotides are TGTGCCAGCAGTGGAGAGGAAGAGACCCAGTACTTC. The chain recombines TRBV2 with TRBJ2-5; D is unresolved. This CDR3 is built from 12 residues. Germline values: CDR1 SNHLY, CDR2 FYNNEI. Trimming pared 4 bases from V and 3 bases from J, leaving 6 bases between.